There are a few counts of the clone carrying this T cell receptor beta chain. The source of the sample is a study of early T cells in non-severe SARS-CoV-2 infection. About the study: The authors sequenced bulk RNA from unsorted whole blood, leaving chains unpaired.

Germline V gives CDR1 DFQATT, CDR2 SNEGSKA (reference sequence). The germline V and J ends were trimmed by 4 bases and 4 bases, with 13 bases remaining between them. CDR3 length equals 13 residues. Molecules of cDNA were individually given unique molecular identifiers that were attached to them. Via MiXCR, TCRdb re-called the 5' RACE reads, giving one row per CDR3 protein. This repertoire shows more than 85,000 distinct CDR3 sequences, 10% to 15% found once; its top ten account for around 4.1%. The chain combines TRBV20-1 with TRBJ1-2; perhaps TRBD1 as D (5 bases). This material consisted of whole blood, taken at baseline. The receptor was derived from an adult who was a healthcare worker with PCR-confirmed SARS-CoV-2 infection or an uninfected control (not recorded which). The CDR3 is CSANRKNGYGYTF. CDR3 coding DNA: TGCAGTGCTAACAGGAAAAACGGCTATGGCTACACCTTC.